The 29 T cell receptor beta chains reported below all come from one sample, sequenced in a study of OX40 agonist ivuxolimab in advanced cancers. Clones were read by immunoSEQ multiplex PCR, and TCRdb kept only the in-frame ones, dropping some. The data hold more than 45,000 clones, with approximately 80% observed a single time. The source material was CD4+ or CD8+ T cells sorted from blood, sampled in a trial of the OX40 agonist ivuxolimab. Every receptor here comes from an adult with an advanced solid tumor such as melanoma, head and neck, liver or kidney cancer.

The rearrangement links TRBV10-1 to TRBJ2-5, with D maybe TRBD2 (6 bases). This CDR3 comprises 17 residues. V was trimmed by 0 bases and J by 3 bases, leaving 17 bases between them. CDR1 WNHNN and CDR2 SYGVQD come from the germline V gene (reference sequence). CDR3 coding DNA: TGCGCCAGCAGTGAGTCGACGGGCGCGGGAAGTAAAGAGACCCAGTACTTC. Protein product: CASSESTGAGSKETQYF.

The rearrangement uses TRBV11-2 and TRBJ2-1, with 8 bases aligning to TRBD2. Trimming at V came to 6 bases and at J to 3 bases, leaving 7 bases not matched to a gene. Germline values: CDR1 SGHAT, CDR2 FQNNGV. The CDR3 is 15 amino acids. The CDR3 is CASRGPGGNYNEQFF. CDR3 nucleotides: TGTGCCAGCAGGGGACCGGGGGGGAACTACAATGAGCAGTTCTTC.

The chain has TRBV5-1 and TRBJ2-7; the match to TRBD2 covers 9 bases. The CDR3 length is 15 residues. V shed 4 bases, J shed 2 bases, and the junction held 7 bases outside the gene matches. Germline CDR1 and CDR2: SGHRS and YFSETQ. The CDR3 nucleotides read TGCGCCAGCAGCCCAGGGGGACTAGCCACCTACGAGCAGTACTTC. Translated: CASSPGGLATYEQYF.

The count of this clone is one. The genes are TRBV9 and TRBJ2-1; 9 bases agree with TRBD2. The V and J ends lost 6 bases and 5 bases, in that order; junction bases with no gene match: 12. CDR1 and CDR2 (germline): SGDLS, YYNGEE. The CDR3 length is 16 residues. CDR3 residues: CASTRTLGGGDNEQFF. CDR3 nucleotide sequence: TGTGCCAGCACCCGAACCCTAGGCGGGGGGGACAATGAGCAGTTCTTC.

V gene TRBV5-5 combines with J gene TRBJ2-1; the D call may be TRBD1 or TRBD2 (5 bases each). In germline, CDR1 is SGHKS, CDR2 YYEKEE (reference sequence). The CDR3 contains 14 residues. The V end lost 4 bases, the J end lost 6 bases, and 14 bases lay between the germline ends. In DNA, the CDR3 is TGTGCCAGCAGCCAAACTAGACAGCTCAATGAGCAGTTCTTC. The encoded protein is CASSQTRQLNEQFF.

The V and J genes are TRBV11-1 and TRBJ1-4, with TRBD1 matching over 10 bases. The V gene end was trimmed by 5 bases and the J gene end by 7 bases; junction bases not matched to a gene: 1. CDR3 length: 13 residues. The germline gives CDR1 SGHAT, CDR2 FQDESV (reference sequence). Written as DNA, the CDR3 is TGTGCCAGCAGCCGGGACAGGGGTGAAAAACTGTTTTTT. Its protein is CASSRDRGEKLFF.

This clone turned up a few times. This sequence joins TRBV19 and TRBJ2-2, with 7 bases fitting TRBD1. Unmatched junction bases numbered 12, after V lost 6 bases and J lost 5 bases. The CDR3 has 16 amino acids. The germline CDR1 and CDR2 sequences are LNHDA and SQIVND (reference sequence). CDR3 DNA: TGTGCCAGTAGCCGCTCCGAGACAGGGAATACCGGGGAGCTGTTTTTT. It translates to CASSRSETGNTGELFF.

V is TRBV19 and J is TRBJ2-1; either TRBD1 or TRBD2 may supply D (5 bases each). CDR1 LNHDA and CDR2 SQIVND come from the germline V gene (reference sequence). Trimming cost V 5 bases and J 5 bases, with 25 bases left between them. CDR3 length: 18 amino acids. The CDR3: CASSATGPSSLGDNEQFF. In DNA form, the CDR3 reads TGTGCCAGTAGTGCCACAGGACCGTCCTCCCTCGGGGACAATGAGCAGTTCTTC.

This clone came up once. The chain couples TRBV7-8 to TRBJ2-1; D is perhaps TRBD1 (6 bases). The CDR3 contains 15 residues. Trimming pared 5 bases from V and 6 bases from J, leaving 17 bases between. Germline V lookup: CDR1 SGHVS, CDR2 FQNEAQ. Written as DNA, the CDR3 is TGTGCCAGCAGCCAGAGGGACACCGGAGCCAATGAGCAGTTCTTC. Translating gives CASSQRDTGANEQFF.

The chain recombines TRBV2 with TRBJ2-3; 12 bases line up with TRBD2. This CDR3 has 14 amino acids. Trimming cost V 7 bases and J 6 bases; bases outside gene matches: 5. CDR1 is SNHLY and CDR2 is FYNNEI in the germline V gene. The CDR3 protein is CASTQGTSGDTQYF. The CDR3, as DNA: TGTGCCAGCACCCAAGGGACTAGCGGGGATACGCAGTATTTT.

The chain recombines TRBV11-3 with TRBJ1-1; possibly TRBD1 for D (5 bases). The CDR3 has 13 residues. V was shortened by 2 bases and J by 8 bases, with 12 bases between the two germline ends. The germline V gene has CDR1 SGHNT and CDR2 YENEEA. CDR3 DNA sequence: TGTGCCAGCAGCTTAACTGACAGCCAAGAAGCTTTCTTT. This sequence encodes CASSLTDSQEAFF.

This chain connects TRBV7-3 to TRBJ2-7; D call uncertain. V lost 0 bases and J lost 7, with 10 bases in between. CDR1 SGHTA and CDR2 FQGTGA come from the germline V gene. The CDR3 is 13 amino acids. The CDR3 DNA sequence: TGTGCCAGCAGCTTAACGTTCTTCAGGGAGCAGTACTTC. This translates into CASSLTFFREQYF. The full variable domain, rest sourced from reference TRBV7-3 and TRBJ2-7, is GAGVSQTPSNKVTEKGKYVELRCDPISGHTALYWYRQSLGQGPEFLIYFQGTGAADDSGLPNDRFFAVRPEGSVSTLKIQRTERGDSAVYLCASSLTFFREQYFGPGTRLTVT.

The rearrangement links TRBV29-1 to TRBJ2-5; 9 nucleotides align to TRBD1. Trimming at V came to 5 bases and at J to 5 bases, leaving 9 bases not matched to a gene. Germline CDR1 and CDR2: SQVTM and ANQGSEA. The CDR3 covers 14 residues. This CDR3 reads CSVKGQGLGETQYF. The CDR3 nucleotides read TGCAGCGTTAAAGGACAGGGGTTGGGGGAGACCCAGTACTTC.

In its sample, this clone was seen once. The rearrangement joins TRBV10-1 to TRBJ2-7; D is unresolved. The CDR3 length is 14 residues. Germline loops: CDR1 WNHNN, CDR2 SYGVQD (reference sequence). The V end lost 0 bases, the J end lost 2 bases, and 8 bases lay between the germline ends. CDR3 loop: CASSESPAPYEQYF. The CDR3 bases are TGCGCCAGCAGTGAGTCGCCGGCCCCCTACGAGCAGTACTTC.

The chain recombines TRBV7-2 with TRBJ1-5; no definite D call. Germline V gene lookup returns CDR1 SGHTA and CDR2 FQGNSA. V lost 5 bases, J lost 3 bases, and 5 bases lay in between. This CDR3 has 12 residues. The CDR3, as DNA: TGTGCCAGCAGCAACTACAATCAGCCCCAGCATTTT. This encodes CASSNYNQPQHF. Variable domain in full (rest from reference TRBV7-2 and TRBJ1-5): GAGVSQSPSNKVTEKGKDVELRCDPISGHTALYWYRQSLGQGLEFLIYFQGNSAPDKSGLPSDRFSAERTGGSVSTLTIQRTQQEDSAVYLCASSNYNQPQHFGDGTRLSIL.

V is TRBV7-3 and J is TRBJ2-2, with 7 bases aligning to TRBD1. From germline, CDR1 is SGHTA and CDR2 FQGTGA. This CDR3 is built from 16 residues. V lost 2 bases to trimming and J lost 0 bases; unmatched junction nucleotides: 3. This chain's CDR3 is CASSLARGSNTGELFF. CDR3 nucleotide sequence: TGTGCCAGCAGCTTAGCCAGGGGGTCGAACACCGGGGAGCTGTTTTTT.

Here the CDR3 DNA reads TGTGCCAGCACGCGTGGGTCGGTAGCGGGAGGGCCGGGTGAGCAGTACTTC. This sequence encodes CASTRGSVAGGPGEQYF. V usage is TRBV7-6 and J usage is TRBJ2-7; 11 nucleotides line up with TRBD2. Germline CDR1 reads SGHVS; CDR2 reads FNYEAQ. CDR3 size: 17 residues. The V and J ends lost 7 bases and 7 bases, in that order; junction bases with no gene match: 18.

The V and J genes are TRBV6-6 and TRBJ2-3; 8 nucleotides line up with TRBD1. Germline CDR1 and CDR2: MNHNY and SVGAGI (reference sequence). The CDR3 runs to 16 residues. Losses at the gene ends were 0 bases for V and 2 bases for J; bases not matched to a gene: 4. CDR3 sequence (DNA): TGTGCCAGCAGTTACTCGACGGGACAGGACACAGATACGCAGTATTTT. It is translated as CASSYSTGQDTDTQYF.

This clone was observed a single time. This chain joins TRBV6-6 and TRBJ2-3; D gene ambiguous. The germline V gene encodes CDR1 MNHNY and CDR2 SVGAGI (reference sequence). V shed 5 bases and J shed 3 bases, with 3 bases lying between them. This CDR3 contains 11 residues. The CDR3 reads CASSRTDTQYF. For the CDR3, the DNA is TGTGCCAGCAGTCGAACAGATACGCAGTATTTT.

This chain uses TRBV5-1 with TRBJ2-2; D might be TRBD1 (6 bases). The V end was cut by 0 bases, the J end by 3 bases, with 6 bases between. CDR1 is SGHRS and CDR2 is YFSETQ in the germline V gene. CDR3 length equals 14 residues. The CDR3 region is CASSLDRDTGELFF. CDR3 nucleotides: TGCGCCAGCAGCTTGGACAGGGACACCGGGGAGCTGTTTTTT.

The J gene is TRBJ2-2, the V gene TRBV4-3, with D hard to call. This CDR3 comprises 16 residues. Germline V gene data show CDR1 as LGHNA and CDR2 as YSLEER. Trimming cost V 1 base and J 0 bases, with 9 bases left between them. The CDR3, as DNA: TGCGCCAGCAGCCAAGTTGGCGTTTCGAACACCGGGGAGCTGTTTTTT. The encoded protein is CASSQVGVSNTGELFF.

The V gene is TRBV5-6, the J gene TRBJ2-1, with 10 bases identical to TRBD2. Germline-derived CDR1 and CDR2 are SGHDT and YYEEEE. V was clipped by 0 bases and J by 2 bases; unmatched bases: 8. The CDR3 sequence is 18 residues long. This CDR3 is CASSLANLAGVTYNEQFF. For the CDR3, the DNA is TGTGCCAGCAGCTTGGCCAATCTAGCGGGGGTTACCTACAATGAGCAGTTCTTC. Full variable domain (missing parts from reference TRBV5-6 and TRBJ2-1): DAGVTQSPTHLIKTRGQQVTLRCSPKSGHDTVSWYQQALGQGPQFIFQYYEEEERQRGNFPDRFSGHQFPNYSSELNVNALLLGDSALYLCASSLANLAGVTYNEQFFGPGTRLTVL.

DNA for the CDR3: TGCGCCAGCAGGGACTGGTCGAGTAGCTCCTACAATGAGCAGTTCTTC. Translation gives CASRDWSSSSYNEQFF. The rearrangement joins TRBV10-2 to TRBJ2-1, with a tentative D call TRBD2 (5 bases). Looked up from germline, CDR1 is WSHSY and CDR2 is SAAADI. V was cut by 6 bases and J by 0 bases, with 15 bases left in between. The CDR3 consists of 16 residues.

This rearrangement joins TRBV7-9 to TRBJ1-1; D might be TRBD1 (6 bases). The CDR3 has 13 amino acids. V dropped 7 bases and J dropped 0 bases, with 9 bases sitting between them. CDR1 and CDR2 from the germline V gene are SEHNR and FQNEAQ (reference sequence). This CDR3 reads CASMRGMNTEAFF. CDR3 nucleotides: TGTGCCAGCATGAGGGGGATGAACACTGAAGCTTTCTTT. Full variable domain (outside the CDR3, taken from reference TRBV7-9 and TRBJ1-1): DTGVSQNPRHKITKRGQNVTFRCDPISEHNRLYWYRQTLGQGPEFLTYFQNEAQLEKSRLLSDRFSAERPKGSFSTLEIQRTEQGDSAMYLCASMRGMNTEAFFGQGTRLTVV.

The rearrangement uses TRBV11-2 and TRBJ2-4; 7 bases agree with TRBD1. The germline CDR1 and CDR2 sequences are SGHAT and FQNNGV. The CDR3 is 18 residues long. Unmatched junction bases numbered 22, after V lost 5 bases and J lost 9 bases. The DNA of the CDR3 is TGTGCCAGCAGCCATTCGACCCTTAGACAGGGAAGAGATAGCATTCAGTACTTC. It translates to CASSHSTLRQGRDSIQYF.

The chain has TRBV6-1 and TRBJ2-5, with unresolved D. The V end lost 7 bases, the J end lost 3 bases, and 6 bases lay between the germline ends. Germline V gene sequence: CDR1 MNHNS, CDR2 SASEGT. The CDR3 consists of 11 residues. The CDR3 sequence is CASKEKETQYF. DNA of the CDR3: TGTGCCAGCAAGGAGAAAGAGACCCAGTACTTC.

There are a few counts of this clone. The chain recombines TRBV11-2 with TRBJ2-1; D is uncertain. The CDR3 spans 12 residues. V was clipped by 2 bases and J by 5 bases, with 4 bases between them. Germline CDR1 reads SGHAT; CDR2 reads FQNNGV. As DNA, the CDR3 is TGTGCCAGCAGCTTATCCAACAATGAGCAGTTCTTC. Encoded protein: CASSLSNNEQFF.

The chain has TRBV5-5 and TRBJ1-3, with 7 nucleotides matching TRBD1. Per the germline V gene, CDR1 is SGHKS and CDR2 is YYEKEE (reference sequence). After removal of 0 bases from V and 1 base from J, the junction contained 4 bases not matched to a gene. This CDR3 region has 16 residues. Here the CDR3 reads CASSLGTGVSGNTIYF. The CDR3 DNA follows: TGTGCCAGCAGCTTGGGTACAGGGGTGTCTGGAAACACCATATATTTT.

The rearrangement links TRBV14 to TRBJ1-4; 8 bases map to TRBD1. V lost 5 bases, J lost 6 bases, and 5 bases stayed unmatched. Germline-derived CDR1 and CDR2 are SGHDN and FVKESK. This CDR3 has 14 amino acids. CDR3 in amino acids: CASSVTGGDEKLFF. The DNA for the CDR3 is TGTGCCAGCAGCGTCACAGGGGGGGATGAAAAACTGTTTTTT.